This record concerns one T cell receptor beta chain sequence. This clone's antigen is unknown. No base qualities exist here, and no much larger clone lies one base off it. Per the germline V gene (reference sequence), MNHEY is the CDR1 and SMNVEV is the CDR2. The CDR3 goes from the cysteine to the phenylalanine over 13 residues. Only the CDR3 DNA is retained, 39 bases long and in frame from the first base. V was cut back by 5 bases and J by 9 bases, leaving a gap of 15 bases between them. This sample was included in a study of cytomegalovirus exposure and HLA in healthy donors (dated by TCRdb to 2016 to 2017). Study-level background: In an earlier analysis of approximately 500 of the donors, 276 Gb of sequence data and 117 million unique TCR beta sequences from about 179 million T cells were reported. A later genetic analysis took genome-wide SNP genotypes for about 55% of the 666 donors and used that subset as a discovery cohort. The T cell repertoires of some 670 subjects were profiled by immunosequencing and related to cytomegalovirus serostatus. An early release covering roughly 580 HLA-typed donors comprised 250 to 350 gigabases of sequencing data and around 85 million unique TCR sequences. In addition to the first cohort of 666 subjects, a separate validation cohort of 120 different subjects was used. High-throughput TCR immunosequencing, statistical association of individual TCRs with disease status, and machine learning were combined to predict cytomegalovirus infection status. Typing coverage differed by locus: A, B, C, DRB1 and DQB1 were typed in about 629-630 donors, DQA1 in 500 to 550, DPA1 in 600 to 610, and DPB1 in 400 to 480. The study aimed to test whether cataloging public T cell receptors could reveal signatures of past pathogen exposure. An earlier analysis of 587 of the donors used high-throughput TCR beta sequencing to judge whether each TCR beta V gene segment behaved as functional or pseudogenic. Class I and class II HLA loci were covered by the typing at four-digit resolution. All discovery cohort repertoires had been generated using a single sequencing platform. A handful of DR-DQ haplotypes were handled as single units for association and clustering because linkage in the cohort was strong. Donor age, sex, ethnicity and CMV serostatus were collected together with the repertoire data. Among the roughly 400 genotyped donors, approximately 81% belonged to the genetic ancestry cluster associated with self-reported Caucasian donors. Among about 360 genotyped donors of the cohort, an average of around 240,000 unique TCR beta nucleotide sequences were sequenced per donor, roughly 20% of them non-productive. To study patterns of TCR occurrence, a later analysis re-analyzed previously published TCR beta repertoires from 666 donors and added high-resolution HLA genotyping. The later analysis used no new phenotypic data to find candidate immune exposures, relying instead on TCR beta sequences and their occurrence across donors. What the research found in general, with its limitations: The only immune exposure information available for the cohort was CMV serostatus. At a false discovery rate of 0.05, a later analysis linked under 20,000 TCR beta sequences to specific HLA alleles. Correlated functional status among segregating V segments might reflect linkage disequilibrium, but an unknown experimental factor could not be ruled out. The classifier was reported to diagnose cytomegalovirus status with high specificity and sensitivity in both the original and validation cohorts. According to a later analysis, most CMV-associated TCR beta chains appeared to be HLA-restricted, and the HLA associations seemed to be driven largely by CMV exposure. A later analysis reported that several top co-occurrence clusters appeared linked to parvovirus B19, influenza, CMV and Epstein-Barr virus. Roughly uniform sequencing depth across donors was assumed in presence/absence analyses, although this assumption may not hold. Because counts were too low, about 18 rarely observed V segments, including chromosome 9 orphons, were left out of the earlier analysis of approximately 500 of the donors. Because the 87-base-pair reads could not distinguish some IMGT-functional V segments, including TRBV6-2 and TRBV6-3, those segments were excluded. Strong co-occurrence of HLA alleles, especially DR and DQ, made assigning TCR associations to individual alleles difficult. Across donors, most TCR sequences were observed very rarely, whereas some public TCRs were present in many individuals. A later genetic analysis reported fewer N-insertions in productive TCRs among donors in an Asian-associated ancestry cluster than the approximately 700-donor mean. According to the authors, the approach could potentially be generalized to other disease states and immunological phenotypes. An association between a missense DCLRE1C variant and V-gene and J-gene trimming of TCR beta chains was found in a later genetic analysis and replicated in an independent cohort. This cohort had only TCR beta chains sequenced, and the lack of alpha or paired-chain data limited which features could be detected. A further reported finding was that TCR beta sequences accurately predicted the HLA-A and HLA-B alleles for most subjects in the first cohort. A later analysis found that HLA-associated TCR beta chains were more clonally expanded and had lower generation probabilities than equally common non-associated chains. In an earlier analysis of approximately 590 of the donors, most TCR beta V segments appeared in productive rearrangements about 87% or about 30% of the time, broadly matching IMGT annotations. In a later analysis, the rate of TCR association differed among HLA loci, with DRB1 alleles having the most associated TCRs and HLA-C alleles having the fewest. In the study, 150 to 200 TCR beta chains were listed as associated with cytomegalovirus. Because some donors lacked HLA typing at each locus, the association tests relied only on the typed subset. A group of highly shared sequence variants was considered likely to be a technical artifact of the sequencing pipeline. In vitro tests confirmed that a few of the cytomegalovirus-associated TCR beta chains recognize cytomegalovirus antigens.

The cohort was made up of several hundred healthy bone marrow donors. At the time of sampling, every cohort member was nominally healthy, though immune exposures that went unrecorded were likely present. The donor tested CMV seronegative and was one of the 352 seronegative cohort members. Every donor gave a peripheral blood sample, and the peripheral blood mononuclear cells from that sample were used for TCR beta sequencing. Genomic DNA was extracted from the blood cell samples with the Qiagen DNeasy Blood Extraction Kit. Receptor libraries were prepared by the immunoSEQ multiplex PCR assay. A mixture of 60 forward primers for TCR Vbeta segments and 13 reverse primers for TCR Jbeta segments was used in the multiplex PCR. The CDR3 region of rearranged TCR beta genes was amplified from genomic DNA with a multiplex PCR assay. Amplified TCR beta libraries were sequenced as 87-base-pair reads on the Illumina HiSeq System. The authors' pipeline ran thus. Across the 670 or so repertoires, a later analysis counted some 81 million unique TCR beta chains, roughly 11 million of which were shared by at least two donors. To remove PCR and sequencing errors, raw reads were error-corrected and collapsed into unique sequences using a nearest-neighbor algorithm that merged closely related sequences. V, D and J gene segments were assigned by aligning CDR3 sequences to IMGT reference sequences. For a sequence to be retained, at least a six-nucleotide match to both a V gene segment and a J gene segment was required. Rearrangements were called productive when the CDR3 lacked stop codons and stayed in frame with V and J; all others were non-productive. CDR3 was defined by IMGT convention, running from the second conserved V-encoded cysteine to the conserved J-encoded phenylalanine. In an earlier analysis of around 640 of the donors, sequences lacking an unambiguous match to a single V gene segment were excluded. An earlier analysis of under 750 of the donors called V segments functional above 56.7% productive rearrangements and segregating when the between-donor standard deviation exceeded 5%. A statistical classification framework was built for diagnosing cytomegalovirus status from the catalog of TCR beta chain sequences. A later analysis assigned V and J genes by comparing TCR nucleotide sequences with IMGT/GENE-DB human TR gene sequences. Using the TCRdist pipeline, a later analysis assigned CDR3 sequences along with most-parsimonious VDJ recombination scenarios. A later analysis defined each TCR beta chain by its CDR3 amino acid sequence plus V-gene family, and excluded reads lacking a unique V-gene family. A later analysis removed several hundred highly shared, low-generation-probability nucleotide sequences to deal with suspected cross-contamination and a sequencing artifact. For each public chain, a later analysis derived a clonal expansion index from normalized ranks of inferred template counts within each repertoire. In a later analysis, generation probabilities were computed with a VDJ recombination model fitted to out-of-frame rearrangements, and the resulting probabilities were checked against IGoR. In a later analysis, TCR-TCR, TCR-HLA and TCR-CMV co-occurrence was scored with hypergeometric tests, and a repertoire-size bias correction was applied to TCR pairs. In a later analysis, false discovery rates were estimated by permuting HLA or CMV assignments 20 times. In a later analysis, co-occurring TCRs were grouped with DBSCAN, and TCRdist sequence similarity was added when clustering was performed within HLA-allele-positive subsets. Co-occurrence clustering excluded repertoires with fewer than 30,000 or more than 120,000 public chains, plus five with anomalous nucleotide sharing. TCRdb mirrors the immuneACCESS table, restricted to in-frame sequences. Some clones are absent from its copies; in checked studies, under half trace to an unresolved V gene, and the reason for the others is unknown. V, J and clone size were drawn from that table, and D and trimming were deduced from the DNA. This sample lists around 130,000 clones; just under 80% were detected once. 5% to 5.5% of the sample lies in the top ten.

The specimen was PBMCs. The chain is assembled from TRBV27 and TRBJ2-3; the D gene is possibly TRBD1, with 7 bases matching. This receptor was obtained from a man under 40 in good health and CMV-seronegative. CDR3 protein: CASSAQGGPTQYF. The DNA sequence is TGTGCCAGCAGTGCCCAGGGGGGACCCACGCAGTATTTT.